These T cell receptor beta chains were read from a single sample in a study of T cell changes during pregnancy in multiple sclerosis. Here immunoSEQ multiplex PCR was the method, and the copy in TCRdb shows in-frame clones only, minus some. The repertoire has about 33,000 clones, about 92% of them found once; the top ten carry around 0.4%. The specimen was CD4+ T cells from peripheral blood mononuclear cells, collected in the second trimester of pregnancy. Every receptor here comes from a female donor in good health, enrolled as a control in a pregnancy study. Each CDR3 is given with its conserved first and last residue. The order of the fields is clone size, D gene, J gene, V gene, CDR3 DNA, CDR3 protein. A D gene is named only where the DNA matches it firmly. Clone size is not always given. Where it is, it says once, few, many or a class for expanded clones.

.,TRBD2,TRBJ2-5,TRBV7-2,TGTGCCAGCAGCCCTAGAGGCGGGGGGCGGGAGACCCAGTACTTC,CASSPRGGGRETQYF
.,.,TRBJ1-2,TRBV27,TGTGCCAGCAGTTTATCATCCGGGTATGGCTACACCTTC,CASSLSSGYGYTF
.,.,TRBJ2-7,TRBV7-2,TGTGCCAGCAGCTCGGTTCCGATCTACGAGCAGTACTTC,CASSSVPIYEQYF
.,.,TRBJ1-6,TRBV12-5,TGTGCTAGTGGTTTGTTATCAGTGGATTCACCCCTCCACTTT,CASGLLSVDSPLHF
.,TRBD2,TRBJ2-2,TRBV10-3,TGTGCCATCAGTGAGTCGGGTAGCGGGGGGGCCTTGAACACCGGGGAGCTGTTTTTT,CAISESGSGGALNTGELFF
.,TRBD2,TRBJ2-7,TRBV10-3,TGTGCCATCAGTGATGGAGCGGGAGGTGCCTACGAGCAGTACTTC,CAISDGAGGAYEQYF
once,TRBD1,TRBJ2-1,TRBV19,TGTGCCAGTAGTGCCGGGACAGCTGGTTTCAATGAGCAGTTCTTC,CASSAGTAGFNEQFF
.,.,TRBJ2-7,TRBV6-1,TGTGCCAGCAGCAGGGTGGGGTACGAGCAGTACTTC,CASSRVGYEQYF
.,TRBD2,TRBJ2-1,TRBV27,TGTGCCAGCAGTCCCCTCGGCGGGAGTTACAATGAGCAGTTCTTC,CASSPLGGSYNEQFF
.,.,TRBJ1-2,TRBV6-6,TGTGCCAGCACCCCCGGGGATGGCTACACCTTC,CASTPGDGYTF
.,TRBD2,TRBJ2-7,TRBV6-6,TGTGCCAGCAGCCCCCCGGGACTAGCGGGACGCGAGCAGTACTTC,CASSPPGLAGREQYF
.,TRBD1,TRBJ2-7,TRBV5-4,TGTGCCAGCAGCTTGCAGGGGGCTAGCCATTACGAGCAGTACTTC,CASSLQGASHYEQYF
.,.,TRBJ2-2,TRBV4-3,TGCGCCAGCAGCCAAGATCGAGTAACCGGGGAGCTGTTTTTT,CASSQDRVTGELFF
.,.,TRBJ1-2,TRBV27,TGTGCCAGCAGTTCTTCTGGGGGCAACTCTAACTATGGCTACACCTTC,CASSSSGGNSNYGYTF
.,TRBD1,TRBJ1-4,TRBV18,TGTGCCAGCTCATTCCGACAGGGACCGTATGAAAAACTGTTTTTT,CASSFRQGPYEKLFF
.,.,TRBJ1-1,TRBV19,TGTGCCAGTAGTATTGGCGGTCCGGGGACTGAAGCTTTCTTT,CASSIGGPGTEAFF
.,TRBD2,TRBJ2-1,TRBV11-2,TGTGCCAGCAGCTTAGGGATCGGCGGGGGGGCGGTCAATGAGCAGTTCTTC,CASSLGIGGGAVNEQFF
.,TRBD2,TRBJ2-5,TRBV4-1,TGCGCCAGCAGCCCCGGTCCAGCGGGGGAGACCCAGTACTTC,CASSPGPAGETQYF
.,TRBD1,TRBJ1-3,TRBV6-4,TGTGCCAGCAGTGACTCGACAGGGTCTGGAAACACCATATATTTT,CASSDSTGSGNTIYF
.,.,TRBJ1-2,TRBV25-1,TGTGCCAGTAAGAGGGCAGGAGAGGCCTATGGCTACACCTTC,CASKRAGEAYGYTF
.,.,TRBJ1-1,TRBV18,TGTGCCAGCTCACCAGAGGTCCATATGAACACTGAAGCTTTCTTT,CASSPEVHMNTEAFF
.,TRBD1,TRBJ2-6,TRBV14,TGTGCCAGCAGCCGGGACAGCCGTGGTTCTGGGGCCAACGTCCTGACTTTC,CASSRDSRGSGANVLTF
.,TRBD2,TRBJ2-3,TRBV30,TGTGCCTGGAACCTAGCGGGAATCACAGATACGCAGTATTTT,CAWNLAGITDTQYF
.,TRBD1,TRBJ2-7,TRBV6-5,TGTGCCAGCAGTTACCCTAGGACAGGGGGTTCCTACGAGCAGTACTTC,CASSYPRTGGSYEQYF
.,.,TRBJ1-2,TRBV7-9,TGTGCCAGCAGCCCACGTGGGGGGGCAGGCCACTATGGCTACACCTTC,CASSPRGGAGHYGYTF